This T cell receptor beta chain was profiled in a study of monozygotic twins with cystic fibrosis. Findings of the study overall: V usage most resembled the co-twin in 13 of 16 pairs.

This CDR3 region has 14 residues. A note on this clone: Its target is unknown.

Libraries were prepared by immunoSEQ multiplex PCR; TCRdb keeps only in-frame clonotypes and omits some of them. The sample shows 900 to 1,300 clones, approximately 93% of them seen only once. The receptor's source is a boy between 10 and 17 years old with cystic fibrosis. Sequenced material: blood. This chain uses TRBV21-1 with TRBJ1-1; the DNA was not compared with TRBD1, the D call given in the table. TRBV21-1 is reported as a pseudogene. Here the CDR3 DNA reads TGTGCCAGTGTGCCCAGGGGGAGGAACACTGAAGCTTTCTTT. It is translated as CASVPRGRNTEAFF.